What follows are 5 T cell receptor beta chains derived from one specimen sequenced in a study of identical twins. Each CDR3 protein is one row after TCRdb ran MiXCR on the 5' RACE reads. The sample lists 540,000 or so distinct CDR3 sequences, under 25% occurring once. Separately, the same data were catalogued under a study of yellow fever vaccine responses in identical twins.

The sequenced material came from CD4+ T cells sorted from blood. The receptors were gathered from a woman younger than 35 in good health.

CDR3 sequence (DNA): TGTGCCAGCGCTTACAGCGGGAGGCCAGATACGCAGTATTTT. As protein: CASAYSGRPDTQYF. The rearrangement joins TRBV28 to TRBJ2-3; 9 nucleotides agree with TRBD2. CDR1 is MDHEN and CDR2 is SYDVKM in the germline V gene. CDR3 length: 14 residues. V dropped 8 bases and J dropped 4; count of bases not matched to a gene: 7. The full variable domain, rest sourced from reference TRBV28 and TRBJ2-3, is DVKVTQSSRYLVKRTGEKVFLECVQDMDHENMFWYRQDPGLGLRLIYFSYDVKMKEKGDIPEGYSVSREKKERFSLILESASTNQTSMYLCASAYSGRPDTQYFGPGTRLTVL.

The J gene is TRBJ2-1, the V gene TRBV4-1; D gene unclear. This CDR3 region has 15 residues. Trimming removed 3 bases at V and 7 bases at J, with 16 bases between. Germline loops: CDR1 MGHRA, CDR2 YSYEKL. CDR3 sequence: CASSQWAAAGNEQFF. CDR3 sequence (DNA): TGCGCCAGCAGCCAGTGGGCTGCCGCCGGGAATGAGCAGTTCTTC.

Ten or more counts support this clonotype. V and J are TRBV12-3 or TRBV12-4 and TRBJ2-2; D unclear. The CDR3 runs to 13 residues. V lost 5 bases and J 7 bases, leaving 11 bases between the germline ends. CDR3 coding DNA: TGTGCCAGCAGTAACCAGTGGGACGGGGAGCTGTTTTTT. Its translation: CASSNQWDGELFF.

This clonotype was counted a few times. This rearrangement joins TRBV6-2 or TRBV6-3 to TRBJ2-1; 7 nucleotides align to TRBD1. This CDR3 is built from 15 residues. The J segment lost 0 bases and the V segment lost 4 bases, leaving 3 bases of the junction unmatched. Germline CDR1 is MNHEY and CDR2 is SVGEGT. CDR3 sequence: CASSWDRFSYNEQFF. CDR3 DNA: TGTGCCAGCAGTTGGGACAGATTCTCCTACAATGAGCAGTTCTTC.

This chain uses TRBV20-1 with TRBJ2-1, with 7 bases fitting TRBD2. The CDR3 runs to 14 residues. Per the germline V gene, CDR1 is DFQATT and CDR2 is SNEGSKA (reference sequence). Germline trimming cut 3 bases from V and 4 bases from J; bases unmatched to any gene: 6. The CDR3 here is CSASDAGDYNEQFF. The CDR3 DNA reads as TGCAGTGCTAGCGACGCGGGAGATTACAATGAGCAGTTCTTC.